These 26 T cell receptor beta chains were all obtained from the same sample, sequenced in a study of graft-versus-host responses after intestinal transplantation. Profiling relied on immunoSEQ multiplex PCR, and the TCRdb table lists in-frame clones only, not all of them. The sample holds more than 100,000 clones, roughly 93% seen once. Their antigen targets remain unknown. The specimen comprised unstimulated CD4+ T cells sorted from spleen or lymph node cells, sampled before intestinal transplant. The receptors come from a human donor who received an intestinal transplant.

The chain joins TRBV7-8 to TRBJ2-4; D not resolved. Germline lookup yields CDR1 SGHVS and CDR2 FQNEAQ. CDR3 length equals 13 residues. V dropped 4 bases and J dropped 15 bases, with 19 bases sitting between them. CDR3 protein: CASSYDLASSAYF. CDR3 DNA sequence: TGTGCCAGCAGCTACGACCTCGCATCTAGTGCGTACTTC.

The chain carries TRBV19 and TRBJ2-5, with 8 bases aligning to TRBD1. Per the germline V gene, CDR1 is LNHDA and CDR2 is SQIVND (reference sequence). This CDR3 has 14 amino acids. Germline trimming cut 9 bases from V and 3 bases from J; bases unmatched to any gene: 9. The CDR3 sequence: CASAPLGQEETQYF. CDR3 DNA sequence: TGTGCCAGCGCACCTCTGGGACAGGAAGAGACCCAGTACTTC.

As concerns this clone: Germline is not matched at one junction end, which may reflect a read error. The chain joins TRBV7-7 to TRBJ2-1; the match to TRBD2 covers 7 bases. CDR3 length: 14 amino acids. The germline CDR1 and CDR2 sequences are SSHAT and FNYEAQ (reference sequence). CDR3 protein: CASSPRLAAYEQFF. Here the CDR3 DNA reads TGTGCTAGCAGCCCCAGACTAGCAGCCTATGAGCAGTTCTTC.

The genes are TRBV7-2 and TRBJ2-7, with 12 bases matching TRBD2. CDR3 length: 14 residues. After removal of 4 bases from V and 6 bases from J, the junction contained 4 bases not matched to a gene. Germline V gene data show CDR1 as SGHTA and CDR2 as FQGNSA. In DNA, the CDR3 is TGTGCCAGCAGCTCCGGGACTAGCGGGTTCGAGCAGTACTTC. Protein product: CASSSGTSGFEQYF.

This chain links TRBV11-2 with TRBJ2-6; D may be TRBD2 (6 bases). Deletions cut 2 bases from V and 4 bases from J, with 15 bases between. Germline CDR1 and CDR2: SGHAT and FQNNGV. This CDR3 is built from 17 residues. CDR3 in amino acids: CASSLHGGRRGANVLTF. CDR3 nucleotide sequence: TGTGCCAGCAGCTTACATGGGGGGAGAAGAGGGGCCAACGTCCTGACTTTC.

This chain uses TRBV18 with TRBJ2-4; possible D gene TRBD1, 5 bases. CDR1 and CDR2 from the germline V gene are KGHSH and LQKENI. Trimming took off 1 base at V and 8 bases at J, with 12 bases between the two ends. The CDR3 has 14 residues. As DNA, the CDR3 is TGTGCCAGCTCACCACTAGGGGCAACGGACATTCAGTACTTC. Residues: CASSPLGATDIQYF.

The rearrangement joins TRBV10-3 to TRBJ2-5; 8 nucleotides align to TRBD2. The CDR3 extends over 13 amino acids. CDR1 ENHRY and CDR2 SYGVKD come from the germline V gene. With V trimmed by 2 bases and J by 5 bases, 1 base remained unmatched. The CDR3 here is CAISERLAETQYF. Here the CDR3 DNA reads TGTGCCATCAGTGAGAGACTAGCGGAGACCCAGTACTTC.

This chain links TRBV27 with TRBJ1-2; D is unclear. Trimming removed 2 bases from V and 3 bases from J, with 16 bases in between. The CDR3 extends over 16 amino acids. Looked up from germline, CDR1 is MNHEY and CDR2 is SMNVEV (reference sequence). CDR3: CASSLVEGPYYYGYTF. The CDR3 bases are TGTGCCAGCAGTTTAGTTGAGGGTCCATACTACTATGGCTACACCTTC.

The chain recombines TRBV5-8 with TRBJ1-4; 9 bases match TRBD1. Per the germline V gene, CDR1 is SGHTS and CDR2 is YDEGEE. This CDR3 is 17 amino acids long. J was trimmed by 1 base and V by 1 base; bases with no gene match: 5. CDR3 nucleotide sequence: TGTGCCAGCAGCTTGTTACAGGGGGCCAGAACTAATGAAAAACTGTTTTTT. Translated: CASSLLQGARTNEKLFF.

For this clone: The sample holds other DNA sequences that translate to the same CDR3. The J gene is TRBJ2-3, the V gene TRBV11-2; D possibly corresponds to TRBD1 (5 bases). The CDR3 consists of 14 residues. Trimming pared 5 bases from V and 4 bases from J, leaving 13 bases between. The germline V gene has CDR1 SGHAT and CDR2 FQNNGV. CDR3 in DNA: TGTGCCAGCAGCCATGAACAGGTCTCAGATACGCAGTATTTT. This sequence encodes CASSHEQVSDTQYF.

The chain carries TRBV6-5 and TRBJ2-3, with D perhaps TRBD1 or TRBD2 (5 bases each). Between the trimmed V and J ends, which lost 6 bases and 2 bases, there was a span of 15 bases. The CDR3 covers 15 residues. The germline V gene encodes CDR1 MNHEY and CDR2 SVGAGI. The CDR3 DNA reads as TGTGCCAGCAGCCCTATCTCCGGGGCCACAGATACGCAGTATTTT. Translating gives CASSPISGATDTQYF.

V is TRBV30 and J is TRBJ1-4, with 10 bases matching TRBD1. The CDR3 runs 13 residues. V gave up 8 bases and J gave up 3 bases; unmatched junction bases: 3. CDR1 GTSNPN and CDR2 SVGIG come from the germline V gene (reference sequence). As DNA, the CDR3 is TGTGCCGGGGACAGGGGAGCTAATGAAAAACTGTTTTTT. Translating it yields CAGDRGANEKLFF.

The V gene is TRBV5-1, the J gene TRBJ2-5; the match to TRBD1 covers 9 bases. Germline V CDR1 and CDR2: SGHRS, YFSETQ. The CDR3 consists of 13 residues. Trimming at V came to 4 bases and at J to 4 bases, leaving 2 bases not matched to a gene. The DNA for the CDR3 is TGCGCCAGCAGCCGGGACAGGGCAGAGACCCAGTACTTC. Its translation is CASSRDRAETQYF.

As DNA, the CDR3 is TGTGCCAGCAGGGGACAGGTGGAGGAGACCCAGTACTTC. Its translation: CASRGQVEETQYF. This chain links TRBV28 with TRBJ2-5, with 8 bases matching TRBD1. Germline V gene data show CDR1 as MDHEN and CDR2 as SYDVKM. Trimming took 6 bases from V and 5 from J; bases not matched to a gene: 5. This CDR3 has 13 residues.

The chain joins TRBV6-5 to TRBJ2-1, with TRBD2 as a possible D gene (6 bases). Germline assignment: CDR1 MNHEY and CDR2 SVGAGI. V lost 4 bases to trimming and J lost 15 bases, with 16 bases between them. This CDR3 spans 12 amino acids. The CDR3 loop is CASSSSSGSRFF. The DNA of the CDR3 is TGTGCCAGCAGTTCGTCCAGCGGGTCACGGTTCTTC.

CDR3 DNA sequence: TGTGCCAGCTCACCTGACCTAGCGGAATCCTACGAGCAGTACTTC. Its protein product is CASSPDLAESYEQYF. The V and J genes are TRBV18 and TRBJ2-7, with TRBD2 matching over 7 bases. The CDR3 has 15 amino acids. The V gene end was trimmed by 3 bases and the J gene end by 1 base; junction bases not matched to a gene: 6. Germline lookup yields CDR1 KGHSH and CDR2 LQKENI.

This chain connects TRBV5-1 to TRBJ2-7, with D perhaps TRBD2 (5 bases). The CDR3 contains 16 residues. V was clipped by 2 bases and J by 9 bases, with 24 bases between them. Germline CDR1 SGHRS, CDR2 YFSETQ. This CDR3 is CASSFQIGGVENRQYF. Here the CDR3 DNA reads TGCGCCAGCAGCTTCCAAATCGGAGGTGTTGAGAATCGGCAGTACTTC.

The chain is built from TRBV9 and TRBJ1-3; D remains unclear. The CDR3 has 14 residues. Germline CDR1 is SGDLS and CDR2 is YYNGEE. The V end lost 0 bases, the J end lost 3 bases, and 7 bases lay between the germline ends. The CDR3 region is CASSVVPNGNTIYF. In DNA form, the CDR3 reads TGTGCCAGCAGCGTAGTTCCGAATGGAAACACCATATATTTT.

The chain carries TRBV4-1 and TRBJ2-1; 11 bases map to TRBD2. Trimming removed 3 bases from V and 4 bases from J; junction bases left unmatched: 5. CDR3 length equals 16 residues. Germline CDR1 reads MGHRA; CDR2 reads YSYEKL. CDR3 coding DNA: TGCGCCAGCAGCCATCCGACTAGCGGGACATACAATGAGCAGTTCTTC. Encoded protein: CASSHPTSGTYNEQFF.

The rearrangement uses TRBV30 and TRBJ2-1, with D uncertain. Deletions cut 8 bases from V and 0 bases from J, with 14 bases between. This CDR3 region has 14 residues. Germline V lookup: CDR1 GTSNPN, CDR2 SVGIG (reference sequence). The CDR3 bases are TGTGCCGGGGTTTTTCGTTTCTCCTACAATGAGCAGTTCTTC. Translated: CAGVFRFSYNEQFF.

The chain recombines TRBV7-3 with TRBJ1-1; tentatively, D is TRBD1 (5 bases). Looked up from germline, CDR1 is SGHTA and CDR2 is FQGTGA. V gave up 6 bases and J gave up 3 bases, with 11 bases separating them. CDR3 length: 13 residues. The CDR3 here is CASRRGRDTEAFF. CDR3 nucleotides: TGTGCCAGCAGGCGGGGCAGGGACACTGAAGCTTTCTTT.

This chain connects TRBV9 to TRBJ2-3; D is unclear. V was shortened by 0 bases and J by 0 bases, with 8 bases between the two germline ends. In germline, CDR1 is SGDLS, CDR2 YYNGEE. The CDR3 totals 15 residues. CDR3 nucleotides: TGTGCCAGCAGCGTAGCGGCCCAGAGCACAGATACGCAGTATTTT. Protein sequence: CASSVAAQSTDTQYF.

V is TRBV14 and J is TRBJ2-3; D unclear. Looked up from germline, CDR1 is SGHDN and CDR2 is FVKESK. The V and J ends lost 0 bases and 7 bases respectively, with 5 bases between them. CDR3 length equals 12 residues. The CDR3 DNA follows: TGTGCCAGCAGCCAAGAGCATCATACGCAGTATTTT. Its protein is CASSQEHHTQYF.

The V gene is TRBV6-5, the J gene TRBJ1-5; tentative D call: TRBD1 (6 bases). Deletions cut 3 bases from V and 4 bases from J, with 13 bases between. Germline-derived CDR1 and CDR2 are MNHEY and SVGAGI. CDR3 length: 15 amino acids. The DNA of the CDR3 is TGTGCCAGCAGTTATACAGGGAGGAGTAATCAGCCCCAGCATTTT. Residues: CASSYTGRSNQPQHF.

The V and J genes are TRBV7-9 and TRBJ1-1; D perhaps matches TRBD1 (6 bases). Trimming left V 5 bases short and J 5 bases short, with 15 bases between. CDR1 SEHNR and CDR2 FQNEAQ come from the germline V gene (reference sequence). The CDR3 loop spans 14 amino acids. DNA of the CDR3: TGTGCCAGCAGCCCAGGGGTAGGGATTACTGAAGCTTTCTTT. Encoded protein: CASSPGVGITEAFF.

J is TRBJ2-5 and V is TRBV5-1; D may match TRBD1 or TRBD2 (6 bases each). The germline gives CDR1 SGHRS, CDR2 YFSETQ. Trimming took 3 bases from V and 2 from J, leaving 20 bases between them. The CDR3 covers 17 residues. This CDR3 reads CASSSWRGHLTQETQYF. The CDR3 region has the DNA TGCGCCAGCAGCTCCTGGAGGGGACACCTGACACAAGAGACCCAGTACTTC.